These T cell receptor beta chains were read from a single sample in a study of blood T cells in healthy people across ages. Each CDR3 protein is one row after TCRdb ran MiXCR on the 5' RACE reads. The sample includes around 1.1 million distinct CDR3 sequences, 30% to 40% seen only once; the top ten take around 13%. The sample consisted of blood. Source of these receptors: a man younger than 35 in good health. Each CDR3 is given with its conserved first and last residue. Fields, in order: D gene, V gene, CDR3 length, J gene, clone size, CDR3 DNA, CDR3 protein. A D gene is named only where the DNA matches it firmly. Only part of the rows carry a size: once, few, many, or a class if the clone is expanded.

.	TRBV9	14	TRBJ2-3	.	TGTGCCAGCAGCGTCGACTCCATAACAGATACGCAGTATTTT	CASSVDSITDTQYF
TRBD1	TRBV5-1	14	TRBJ1-5	.	TGCGCCAGCAGCCAGGACAGGTTGGATCAGCCCCAGCATTTT	CASSQDRLDQPQHF
.	TRBV28	13	TRBJ2-4	few	TGTGCCAGCAGTTTCGTAGGGGTCAACATTCAGTACTTC	CASSFVGVNIQYF
.	TRBV6-6	16	TRBJ1-1	.	TGTGCCAGCAGTTACTCGATGACGGCAGGGAACACTGGAGCTTTCTTT	CASSYSMTAGNTGAFF
.	TRBV28	12	TRBJ2-7	.	TGTGCCAGCAGTTTTAAAGGGTACGAGCAGTACTTC	CASSFKGYEQYF
.	TRBV10-3	13	TRBJ1-5	.	TGTGCCGCTCAGGGGAATAGCAATCAGCCCCAGCATTTT	CAAQGNSNQPQHF
.	TRBV27	13	TRBJ2-1	few	TGTGCCAGCAGTCCCGATAGGAGCAATGAGCAGTTCTTC	CASSPDRSNEQFF
.	TRBV20-1	12	TRBJ2-7	.	TGCAGTGCTAGCGGCGAGCACTACGAGCAGTACTTC	CSASGEHYEQYF
.	TRBV7-2	15	TRBJ1-2	few	TGTGCCAGCAGCTTAGAGGGGAGGGGGGTCGGTGGCTACACCTTC	CASSLEGRGVGGYTF
TRBD1	TRBV6-2/TRBV6-3	15	TRBJ1-2	few	TGTGCCTCGTGTAGGGACAGGGGGGTCGGCTATGGCTACACCTTC	CASCRDRGVGYGYTF
.	TRBV4-3	14	TRBJ2-7	many	TGCGCCAGCAGCCAAGATCCGGGCACTTACGAGCAGTACTTC	CASSQDPGTYEQYF
.	TRBV12-3/TRBV12-4	14	TRBJ1-6	few	TGTGCCAGCAGTTTAGGCGGGTCGAGTTCACCCCTCCACTTT	CASSLGGSSSPLHF
.	TRBV20-1	12	TRBJ2-5	few	TGCAGTGCTGGGACCAAGCAAGAGACCCAGTACTTC	CSAGTKQETQYF
.	TRBV12-3/TRBV12-4	16	TRBJ1-1	.	TGTGCCAGCAGGGTTGGGGCAGGGGCCGAGAACACTGAAGCTTTCTTT	CASRVGAGAENTEAFF
.	TRBV7-9	13	TRBJ2-1	.	TGTGCCAGCAGCTGCTTCAGGGGAAATGAGCAGTTCTTC	CASSCFRGNEQFF
TRBD2	TRBV5-5	13	TRBJ2-7	many	TGTGCCAGCAGCTTAAAACTAGCGCACGAGCAGTACTTC	CASSLKLAHEQYF
.	TRBV12-3/TRBV12-4	14	TRBJ2-7	.	TGTGCCAGCAGCCGGGACATCCACTCCTACGAGCAGTACTTC	CASSRDIHSYEQYF
.	TRBV10-3	16	TRBJ2-7	.	TGTGCCATCAGTGAGTGGGCGGGCGCAAGCTCCTACGAGCAGTACTTC	CAISEWAGASSYEQYF
.	TRBV27	13	TRBJ1-5	many	TGTGCCAGCAGTTTCGTTGGAAATCAGCCCCAGCATTTT	CASSFVGNQPQHF
.	TRBV12-3/TRBV12-4	12	TRBJ2-5	.	TGTGCCAGCAGCCCTACTTGGGAGACCCAGTACTTC	CASSPTWETQYF
.	TRBV29-1	14	TRBJ1-3	.	TGCAGCGTTCGAGTCAGGGGCATCGGAAACACCATATATTTT	CSVRVRGIGNTIYF
.	TRBV5-1	15	TRBJ2-1	.	TGCGCCAGCAAGCTCACTACCCTACCTCAAGAGACCCAGTTCTTC	CASKLTTLPQETQFF
.	TRBV10-3	14	TRBJ1-5	.	TGTGCCACCGTTGACAGGAGCGATGTCGGACCCCAGCATTTT	CATVDRSDVGPQHF
.	TRBV25-1	13	TRBJ1-1	.	TGTGCCAGCAGACAGTGGCAGAACACTGAAGCTTTCTTT	CASRQWQNTEAFF
.	TRBV7-2	16	TRBJ1-1	.	TGTGCCAGCAGACAAAGGGGTGAAGGTCCGAACACTGAAGCTTTCTTT	CASRQRGEGPNTEAFF
TRBD1	TRBV7-2	16	TRBJ2-4	.	TGTGCCAGCAGCTTCGGGACAGGGTTTCCGAAAAACATTCAGTACTTC	CASSFGTGFPKNIQYF
TRBD1	TRBV12-3/TRBV12-4	15	TRBJ1-1	few	TGTGCCAGCAGTCAAAGGGGGACAGCCAACACTGAAGCTTTCTTT	CASSQRGTANTEAFF
.	TRBV20-1	15	TRBJ1-1	.	TGCAGTGCTACTGTCTGGGGTGGAACCAACACTGAAGCTTTCTTT	CSATVWGGTNTEAFF
.	TRBV4-1	15	TRBJ1-2	few	TGCGCCAGCAGCCAAGATGTATCGGGAGACTATGGCTACACCTTC	CASSQDVSGDYGYTF
TRBD1	TRBV5-1	16	TRBJ2-3	.	TGCGCCAGCAGCTCGAAAGGGGGCGCAGGCACAGATACGCAGTATTTT	CASSSKGGAGTDTQYF
.	TRBV27	16	TRBJ1-1	.	TGTGCCAGCAGTCCCTCGTCTGGGGGGAAGAACACTGAAGCTTTCTTT	CASSPSSGGKNTEAFF
TRBD1	TRBV27	13	TRBJ1-4	.	TGTGCCAGCACTGGGACAGGGGATGAAAAACTGTTTTTT	CASTGTGDEKLFF
.	TRBV4-3	15	TRBJ1-5	few	TGCGCCAGCAGCCCGACCGGGACCGTAAATCAGCCCCAGCATTTT	CASSPTGTVNQPQHF
TRBD1	TRBV13	14	TRBJ1-3	few	TGTGCCAGCAGCGACAGGGGCAGCGGAAACACCATATATTTT	CASSDRGSGNTIYF
TRBD1	TRBV6-2/TRBV6-3	17	TRBJ1-2	.	TGTGCCAGCAGTTACGTACAGGGGCGAGAACCTGTCTATGGCTACACCTTC	CASSYVQGREPVYGYTF
.	TRBV6-5	15	TRBJ2-3	.	TGTGCCAGCAGTTACTCTGGGGGGCGGACAGATACGCAGTATTTT	CASSYSGGRTDTQYF
.	TRBV13	17	TRBJ2-3	few	TGTGCCAGCAGCTTAGGCCTGGGTCCCCATATCACAGATACGCAGTATTTT	CASSLGLGPHITDTQYF
.	TRBV4-2	13	TRBJ2-1	.	TGTGCCAGCAACCAATATATTGGGGATGAGCAGTTCTTC	CASNQYIGDEQFF
TRBD1	TRBV6-2/TRBV6-3	13	TRBJ2-7	few	TGTGCCAGTGGGACAGGCACATCCTACGAGCAGTACTTC	CASGTGTSYEQYF
.	TRBV12-3/TRBV12-4	13	TRBJ2-1	few	TGTGCCAGCAGTGTAGCGCGGCTAGGCGAGCAGTTCTTC	CASSVARLGEQFF
.	TRBV27	15	TRBJ2-6	few	TGTGCCAGCAGTTTATCGTGGCTGGGTCCCAACGTCCTGACTTTC	CASSLSWLGPNVLTF
TRBD1	TRBV28	17	TRBJ2-2	.	TGTGCCAGCAGTTTTCCCTCGACAGGGATGAACACCGGGGAGCTGTTTTTT	CASSFPSTGMNTGELFF
TRBD2	TRBV11-3	19	TRBJ2-7	.	TGTGCCAGCAGCCTCCGGGGGACTAGCACCAGTTTATCCTACAATGAGCAGTACTTC	CASSLRGTSTSLSYNEQYF
TRBD1	TRBV29-1	14	TRBJ1-5	.	TGCAGCGTTAAACAGGGGGAGGGTGATCGGCCCCAGCATTTT	CSVKQGEGDRPQHF
.	TRBV7-3	13	TRBJ2-2	few	TGTGCCAGCAGCTGGTCCGACACCGGGGAGCTGTTTTTT	CASSWSDTGELFF
.	TRBV18	17	TRBJ1-5	.	TGTGCCAGCTCCCCATACCAATCGGTCAGCGTGGATCAGCCCCAGCATTTT	CASSPYQSVSVDQPQHF
.	TRBV9	12	TRBJ2-1	.	TGTGCCAACAGCGTAGTGCGGGACGAGCAGTTCTTC	CANSVVRDEQFF